This T cell receptor (beta chain) was sequenced during a study of blood T cell repertoires in COVID-19. About the study: The United States, Italy and Spain provided the acute and convalescent COVID-19 samples. PBMCs, B-cell-depleted T cells, or T cells provided the cDNA or gDNA that made up the material.

Germline assignment: CDR1 LGHDT and CDR2 YNNKEL (reference sequence). J lost 3 bases, V lost 5 bases, and 5 bases had no gene match. The CDR3 contains 15 residues. Residents of 20 to 25 US areas, aged about 18 to 89 years, made up the participants. Cohorts were determined from participant-reported clinical history. The protocol was immunoSEQ multiplex PCR, while the TCRdb copy is restricted to in-frame clones and leaves out a portion. The sample includes 270,000 or so clones, approximately 86% seen only once; the top ten take under 3%. The origin of this receptor is a woman aged 18-29 years who had recovered from COVID-19. The chain recombines TRBV3-1 (or the pseudogene TRBV3-2) with TRBJ2-1, with 9 nucleotides matching TRBD2. Material for sequencing was PBMCs or T cells enriched from blood (not recorded which). The CDR3 DNA reads as TGTGCCAGCAGCGGCGGGGGGGAGGACTACAATGAGCAGTTCTTC. Encoded protein: CASSGGGEDYNEQFF.